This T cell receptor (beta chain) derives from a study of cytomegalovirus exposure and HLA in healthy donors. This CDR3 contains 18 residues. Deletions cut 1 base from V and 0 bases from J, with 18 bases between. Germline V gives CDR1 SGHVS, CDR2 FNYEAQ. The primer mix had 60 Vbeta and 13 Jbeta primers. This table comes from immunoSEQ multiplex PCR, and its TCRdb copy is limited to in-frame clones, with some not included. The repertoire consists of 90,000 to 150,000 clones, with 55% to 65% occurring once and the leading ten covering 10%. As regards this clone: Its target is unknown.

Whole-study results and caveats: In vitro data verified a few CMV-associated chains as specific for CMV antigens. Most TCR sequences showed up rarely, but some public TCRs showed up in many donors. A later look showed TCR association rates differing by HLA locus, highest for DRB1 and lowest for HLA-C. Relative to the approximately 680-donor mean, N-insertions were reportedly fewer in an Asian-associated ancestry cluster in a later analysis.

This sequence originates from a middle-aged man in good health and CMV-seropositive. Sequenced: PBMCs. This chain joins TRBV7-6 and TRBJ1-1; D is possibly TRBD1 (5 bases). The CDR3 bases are TGTGCCAGCAGCTTAGTGGGGTCGGCAGGGCGGATGAACACTGAAGCTTTCTTT. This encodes CASSLVGSAGRMNTEAFF.